This TCR beta chain was observed in a study of T cell repertoires in cytomegalovirus infection. Overall study context: Matching HLA type and CMV infection were both indicated by public TCR beta signatures.

This clonotype was seen a few times. Antigen specificity is unknown. From the reads, TCRdb called clonotypes with MiXCR, one entry per CDR3 protein. The sample consists of roughly 54,000 distinct CDR3 sequences, 33% of them appearing once. The V segment lost 9 bases and the J segment 3 bases; nucleotides outside the gene matches: 5. Germline CDR1 and CDR2: LNHDA and SQIVND (reference sequence). The CDR3 is made up of 13 amino acids. The study's findings and limits: HLA-C-restricted CMV clonotypes gave the most frequent clonotype in two of eight donors.

Sequenced: PBMCs, sequenced either directly or after in vitro stimulation (not recorded which). J is TRBJ2-3 and V is TRBV19, with TRBD1 matching over 8 bases. This receptor was obtained from a human donor in good health (CMV status not recorded). Some clones in this sample may be carry-over from other donors' samples. The CDR3 DNA is TGTGCCAGCGTCAGACAGGGGACAGATACGCAGTATTTT. Its translation is CASVRQGTDTQYF.